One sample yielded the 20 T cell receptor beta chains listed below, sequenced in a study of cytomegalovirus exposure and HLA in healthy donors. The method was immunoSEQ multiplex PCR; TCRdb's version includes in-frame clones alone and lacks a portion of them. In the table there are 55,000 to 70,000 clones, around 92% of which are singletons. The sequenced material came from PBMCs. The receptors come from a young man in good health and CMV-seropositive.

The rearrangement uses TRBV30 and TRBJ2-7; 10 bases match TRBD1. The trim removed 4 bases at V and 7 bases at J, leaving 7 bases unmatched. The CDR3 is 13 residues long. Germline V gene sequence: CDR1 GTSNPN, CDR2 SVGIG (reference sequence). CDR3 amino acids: CAWTPGQGFEQYF. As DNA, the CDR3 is TGTGCCTGGACCCCGGGACAGGGGTTTGAGCAGTACTTC. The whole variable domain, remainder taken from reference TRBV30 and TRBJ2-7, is SQTIHQWPATLVQPVGSPLSLECTVEGTSNPNLYWYRQAAGRGLQLLFYSVGIGQISSEVPQNLSASRPQDRQFILSSKKLLLSDSGFYLCAWTPGQGFEQYFGPGTRLTVT.

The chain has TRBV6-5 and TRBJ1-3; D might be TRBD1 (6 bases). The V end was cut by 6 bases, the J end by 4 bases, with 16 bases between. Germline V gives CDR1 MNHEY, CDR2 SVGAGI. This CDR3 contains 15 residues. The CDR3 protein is CASSRATGSGNTIYF. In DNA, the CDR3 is TGTGCCAGCAGCCGGGCGACAGGCTCAGGAAACACCATATATTTT.

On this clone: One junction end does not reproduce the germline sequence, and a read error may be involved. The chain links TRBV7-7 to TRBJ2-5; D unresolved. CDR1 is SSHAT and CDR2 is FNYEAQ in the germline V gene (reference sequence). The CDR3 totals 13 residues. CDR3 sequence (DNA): TGTGCTAGCAGCTTAATTCCCCGAGAGACCCAGTACTTC. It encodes CASSLIPRETQYF. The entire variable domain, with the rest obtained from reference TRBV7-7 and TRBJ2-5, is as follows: GAGVSQSPRYKVTKRGQDVTLRCDPISSHATLYWYQQALGQGPEFLTYFNYEAQPDKSGLPSDRFSAERPEGSISTLTIQRTEQRDSAMYRCASSLIPRETQYFGPGTRLLVL.

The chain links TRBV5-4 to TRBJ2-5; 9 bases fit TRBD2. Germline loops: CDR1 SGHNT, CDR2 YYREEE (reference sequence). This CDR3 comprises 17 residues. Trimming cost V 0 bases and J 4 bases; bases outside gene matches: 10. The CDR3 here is CASSLVGAGGGGETQYF. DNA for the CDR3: TGTGCCAGCAGCTTGGTAGGGGCGGGAGGGGGGGGAGAGACCCAGTACTTC.

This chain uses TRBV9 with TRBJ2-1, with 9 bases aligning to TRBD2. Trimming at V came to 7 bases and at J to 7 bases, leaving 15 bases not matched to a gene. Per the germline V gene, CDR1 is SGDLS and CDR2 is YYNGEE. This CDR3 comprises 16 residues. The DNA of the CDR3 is TGTGCCAGCCAACGGGATTTTGGCAGCGGGAGGAATGAGCAGTTCTTC. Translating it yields CASQRDFGSGRNEQFF. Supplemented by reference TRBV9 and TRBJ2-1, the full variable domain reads DSGVTQTPKHLITATGQRVTLRCSPRSGDLSVYWYQQSLDQGLQFLIQYYNGEERAKGNILERFSAQQFPDLHSELNLSSLELGDSALYFCASQRDFGSGRNEQFFGPGTRLTVL.

The CDR3 bases are TGTGCCAGCAGTTACCGAAGCGGGAGAAAATACGAGCAGTACTTC. Protein sequence: CASSYRSGRKYEQYF. The chain carries TRBV6-7 and TRBJ2-7; TRBD2 matches at 8 bases. TRBV6-7 is known as an ORF, though its function is uncertain. The CDR3 has 15 amino acids. Trimming cost V 2 bases and J 4 bases; bases outside gene matches: 7.

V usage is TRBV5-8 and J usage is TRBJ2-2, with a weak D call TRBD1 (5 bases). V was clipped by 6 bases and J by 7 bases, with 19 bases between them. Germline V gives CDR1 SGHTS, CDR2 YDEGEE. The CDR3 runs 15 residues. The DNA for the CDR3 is TGTGCCAGCAACACCCTTGGGGCGGAGAACGGGGAGCTGTTTTTT. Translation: CASNTLGAENGELFF.

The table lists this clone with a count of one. CDR3 sequence (DNA): TGTGCCAGCACCCGTTTGGGACAGGGGGTTGAGACCCAGTACTTC. Amino acid sequence: CASTRLGQGVETQYF. The chain recombines TRBV27 with TRBJ2-5, with TRBD1 matching over 11 bases. The CDR3 is 15 amino acids. With V trimmed by 7 bases and J by 5 bases, 9 bases remained unmatched. Germline loops: CDR1 MNHEY, CDR2 SMNVEV (reference sequence).

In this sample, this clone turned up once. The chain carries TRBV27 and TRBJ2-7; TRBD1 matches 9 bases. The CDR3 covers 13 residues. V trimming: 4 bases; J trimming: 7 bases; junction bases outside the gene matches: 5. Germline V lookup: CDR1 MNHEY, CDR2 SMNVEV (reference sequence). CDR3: CASSWTGVREQYF. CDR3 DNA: TGTGCCAGCAGTTGGACAGGGGTCCGGGAGCAGTACTTC.

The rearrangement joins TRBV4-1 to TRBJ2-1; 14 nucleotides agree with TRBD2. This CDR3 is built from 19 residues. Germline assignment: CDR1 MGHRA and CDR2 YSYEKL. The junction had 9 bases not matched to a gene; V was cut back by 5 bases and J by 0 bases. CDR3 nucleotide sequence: TGCGCCAGCAGCTACCGACTAGCGGGAGGGTCAAGCTCCTACAATGAGCAGTTCTTC. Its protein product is CASSYRLAGGSSSYNEQFF.

The CDR3 loop reads CSVVGFDYEQYF. The CDR3 nucleotides are TGCAGCGTTGTTGGCTTTGATTACGAGCAGTACTTC. V and J are TRBV29-1 and TRBJ2-7; no clear D gene. CDR1 is SQVTM, CDR2 ANQGSEA, per germline. CDR3 length equals 12 residues. The germline V and J ends were trimmed by 4 bases and 4 bases, with 11 bases remaining between them.

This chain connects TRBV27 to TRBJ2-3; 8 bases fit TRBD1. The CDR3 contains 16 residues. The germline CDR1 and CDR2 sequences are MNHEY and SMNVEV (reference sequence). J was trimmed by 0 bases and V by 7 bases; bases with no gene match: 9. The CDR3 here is CASTFSRTGSTDTQYF. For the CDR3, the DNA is TGTGCCAGCACCTTTTCCAGGACAGGGAGCACAGATACGCAGTATTTT.

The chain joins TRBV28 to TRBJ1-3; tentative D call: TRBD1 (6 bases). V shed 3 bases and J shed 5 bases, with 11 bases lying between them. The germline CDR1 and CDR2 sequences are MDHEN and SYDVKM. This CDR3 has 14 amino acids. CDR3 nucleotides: TGTGCCAGCAGTTTCTTGCAGGGGAGAAACACCATATATTTT. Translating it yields CASSFLQGRNTIYF.

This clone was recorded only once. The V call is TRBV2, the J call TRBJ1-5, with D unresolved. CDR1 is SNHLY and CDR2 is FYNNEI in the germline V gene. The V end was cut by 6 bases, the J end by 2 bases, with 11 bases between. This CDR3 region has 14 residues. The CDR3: CASSTPMGNQPQHF. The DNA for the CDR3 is TGTGCCAGCAGCACTCCAATGGGCAATCAGCCCCAGCATTTT.

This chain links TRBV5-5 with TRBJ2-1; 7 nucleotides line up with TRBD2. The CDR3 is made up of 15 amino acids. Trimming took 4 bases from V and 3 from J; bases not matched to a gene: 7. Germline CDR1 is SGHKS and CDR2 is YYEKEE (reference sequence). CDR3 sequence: CASSVLADLYNEQFF. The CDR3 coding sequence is TGTGCCAGCAGCGTCCTAGCGGACCTCTACAATGAGCAGTTCTTC.

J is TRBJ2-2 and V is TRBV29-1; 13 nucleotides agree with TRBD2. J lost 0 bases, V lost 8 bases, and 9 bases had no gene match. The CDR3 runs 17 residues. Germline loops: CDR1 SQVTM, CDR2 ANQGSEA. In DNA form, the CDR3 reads TGCAGCTTATATCCCGGGACTAGCGGGACGAACACCGGGGAGCTGTTTTTT. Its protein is CSLYPGTSGTNTGELFF.

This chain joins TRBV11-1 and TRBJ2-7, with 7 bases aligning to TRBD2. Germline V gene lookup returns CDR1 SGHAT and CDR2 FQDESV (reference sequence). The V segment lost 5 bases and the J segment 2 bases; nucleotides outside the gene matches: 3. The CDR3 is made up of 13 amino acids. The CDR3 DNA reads TGTGCCAGCAGCCCCGGGACTACCTACGAGCAGTACTTC. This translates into CASSPGTTYEQYF.

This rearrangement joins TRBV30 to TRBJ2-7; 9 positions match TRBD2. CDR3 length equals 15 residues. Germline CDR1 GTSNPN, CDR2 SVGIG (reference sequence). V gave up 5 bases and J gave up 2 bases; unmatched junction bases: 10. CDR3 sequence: CAWEPAGGSTYEQYF. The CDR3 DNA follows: TGTGCCTGGGAACCAGCGGGAGGAAGCACCTACGAGCAGTACTTC.

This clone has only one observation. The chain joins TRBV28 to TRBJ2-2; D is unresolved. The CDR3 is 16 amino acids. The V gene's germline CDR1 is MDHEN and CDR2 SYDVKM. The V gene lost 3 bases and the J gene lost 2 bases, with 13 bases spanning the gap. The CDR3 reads CASSFPLPLNTGELFF. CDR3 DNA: TGTGCCAGCAGTTTCCCCCTCCCACTCAACACCGGGGAGCTGTTTTTT. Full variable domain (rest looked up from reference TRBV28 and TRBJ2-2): DVKVTQSSRYLVKRTGEKVFLECVQDMDHENMFWYRQDPGLGLRLIYFSYDVKMKEKGDIPEGYSVSREKKERFSLILESASTNQTSMYLCASSFPLPLNTGELFFGEGSRLTVL.

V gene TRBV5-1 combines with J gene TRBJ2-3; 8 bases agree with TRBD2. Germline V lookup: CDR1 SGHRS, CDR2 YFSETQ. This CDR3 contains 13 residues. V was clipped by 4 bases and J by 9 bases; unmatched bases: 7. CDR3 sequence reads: CASSPGTSVTQYF. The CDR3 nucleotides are TGCGCCAGCAGCCCCGGGACTAGTGTCACGCAGTATTTT. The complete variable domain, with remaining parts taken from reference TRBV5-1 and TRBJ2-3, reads KAGVTQTPRYLIKTRGQQVTLSCSPISGHRSVSWYQQTPGQGLQFLFEYFSETQRNKGNFPGRFSGRQFSNSRSEMNVSTLELGDSALYLCASSPGTSVTQYFGPGTRLTVL.